The entry that follows covers one TCR beta chain sequence. This specimen belongs to a study of blood T cell repertoires in COVID-19. As for the study in general: Donors in the United States, Italy and Spain gave samples during acute or convalescent COVID-19. The analysed material was cDNA or gDNA that came from T cells, B-cell-depleted T cells, or PBMCs.

The V end lost 3 bases, the J end lost 2 bases, and 11 bases lay between the germline ends. The CDR3 totals 14 residues. The V gene's germline CDR1 is SQVTM and CDR2 ANQGSEA. As processed by the authors: Scientists estimated how many nucleated cells there were by amplifying reference gene primers. Method: immunoSEQ multiplex PCR; TCRdb's copy keeps in-frame clones and lacks some. The V and J calls and clone size are taken from that table; D and trimming were inferred from the DNA. The sample records approximately 230,000 clones, around 82% being singletons. Source material: peripheral blood. The chain couples TRBV29-1 to TRBJ2-1; D might be TRBD2 (6 bases). The clonotype was recovered from an elderly woman with active or convalescent COVID-19. The CDR3 is CSVEEGWAYNEQFF. The CDR3 DNA reads as TGCAGCGTTGAGGAGGGGTGGGCCTACAATGAGCAGTTCTTC.